The entry that follows covers one T cell receptor (beta chain) sequence. Antigen: not known. This specimen belongs to a study of CD8+ T cells in alopecia areata. Study-level background: Treated patients swallowed 5 to 10 mg of oral tofacitinib twice daily. Study observations and caveats: Clonality was higher in lesional than normal scalp, especially in alopecia totalis/universalis. Among the 100 top clones, expanded CD8+ clones, like scalp clonality, were significantly decreased by tofacitinib. Many of the expanded lesional clones endured in scalp and blood while on tofacitinib.

Treatment given: oral pan-JAK inhibitor, 5-10 mg twice daily. Extraction and reverse transcription of RNA yielded cDNA as the sequencing template. Profiled with immunoSEQ multiplex PCR; TCRdb holds only in-frame clones, not every one. The sample includes approximately 170,000 clones, about three fifths of them seen just once. Germline CDR1 is LNHNV and CDR2 is YYDKDF (reference sequence). Trimming removed 0 bases from V and 8 bases from J, with 10 bases in between. The CDR3 runs to 13 residues. Here the sequenced sample was CD4+ T cells sorted from blood, taken at week 4, from a patient treated with tofacitinib. The chain carries TRBV15 and TRBJ1-2; weak D call: TRBD1 (5 bases). The receptor comes from a human donor with alopecia areata. The CDR3 coding sequence is TGTGCCACCAGCAGAGATAACAGGTGGGGCTACACCTTC. Translating it yields CATSRDNRWGYTF.